This T cell receptor (beta chain) was recorded in a study of blood T cell repertoires in COVID-19. Study as a whole: Sources were T cells, B-cell-depleted T cells, or PBMCs; the material itself was cDNA or gDNA.

Here immunoSEQ multiplex PCR was the method, and the copy in TCRdb shows in-frame clones only, minus some. The table has 150,000 or so clones, approximately 79% seen once. Enrollees, about 18 to 89 years old, lived in fewer than 25 US areas. Cohort allocation depended upon clinical history that participants reported. The study counted Cohort 3 donors as recovered given two negative PCRs, clearance, or symptom resolution. Losses at the gene ends were 5 bases for V and 3 bases for J; bases not matched to a gene: 10. Germline V gene lookup returns CDR1 GTSNPN and CDR2 SVGIG (reference sequence). The CDR3 has 15 amino acids.

The sample was PBMCs or T cells enriched from blood (not recorded which). The source is a woman aged 45-59 years who had recovered from COVID-19. V and J are TRBV30 and TRBJ2-1; 7 positions match TRBD2. CDR3 loop: CAWVGSGGLYNEQFF. The DNA of the CDR3 is TGTGCCTGGGTGGGCTCGGGGGGACTCTACAATGAGCAGTTCTTC.